This T cell receptor (beta chain) originates from a study of neoadjuvant nivolumab and ipilimumab in lung cancer. The study's findings and limits: From pretherapy to surgery, tumor richness and clonality rose with dual therapy.

As concerns this clone: Its specificity is not known.

Generated by immunoSEQ multiplex PCR, the TCRdb table keeps only in-frame clones and is missing some. The table shows roughly 6,000 clones, with roughly 61% occurring only once. Germline V gene lookup returns CDR1 SGHRS and CDR2 YFSETQ. Trimming pared 5 bases from V and 5 bases from J, leaving 20 bases between. The CDR3 sequence is 15 residues long. The clonotype was recovered from an adult with non-small cell lung cancer. The chain employs TRBV5-1 and TRBJ2-7, with a weak D call TRBD1 (5 bases). The specimen was tumor tissue, collected after neoadjuvant nivolumab, alone or with ipilimumab, at or shortly before surgery. CDR3 bases: TGCGCCAGCAGTTTCGGACAACCTGGATCTAACGAGCAGTACTTC. This encodes CASSFGQPGSNEQYF.